One and the same sample provided the 19 T cell receptor beta chains below, sequenced in a study of T cell changes during pregnancy in multiple sclerosis. TCRdb's table, derived via immunoSEQ multiplex PCR, lists solely in-frame clones and lacks some. The sample holds roughly 48,000 clones, around 90% seen once. The specimen was CD4+ T cells from peripheral blood mononuclear cells, collected in the second trimester of pregnancy. These receptors all stem from a female donor with multiple sclerosis, enrolled in a pregnancy study.

This chain uses TRBV7-2 with TRBJ2-3, with 7 bases lining up with TRBD1. CDR1 SGHTA and CDR2 FQGNSA come from the germline V gene. This CDR3 has 18 residues. The V segment lost 5 bases and the J segment 0 bases; nucleotides outside the gene matches: 14. CDR3 sequence reads: CASSPRWTGVTSTDTQYF. CDR3 DNA: TGTGCCAGCAGCCCCCGTTGGACAGGAGTTACTAGCACAGATACGCAGTATTTT.

This chain connects TRBV19 to TRBJ1-1; 9 nucleotides match TRBD1. The CDR3 runs to 15 residues. Trimming took 5 bases from V and 5 from J; bases not matched to a gene: 9. Germline loops: CDR1 LNHDA, CDR2 SQIVND (reference sequence). CDR3 amino acids: CASSPQGAQSTEAFF. CDR3 sequence (DNA): TGTGCCAGTAGTCCACAGGGGGCGCAGAGTACTGAAGCTTTCTTT.

This clone is medium-sized within its sample. This specimen includes other DNA sequences encoding the same CDR3. The chain couples TRBV18 to TRBJ2-1, with 9 positions matching TRBD1. The germline CDR1 and CDR2 sequences are KGHSH and LQKENI. V lost 3 bases to trimming and J lost 5 bases; unmatched junction nucleotides: 2. CDR3 length: 14 residues. The CDR3 nucleotides read TGTGCCAGCTCACCGCGGGACAGGGACAATGAGCAGTTCTTC. It translates to CASSPRDRDNEQFF.

This chain uses TRBV2 with TRBJ2-7, with 10 bases matching TRBD1. The V gene's germline CDR1 is SNHLY and CDR2 FYNNEI. The CDR3 extends over 14 amino acids. With V trimmed by 4 bases and J by 2 bases, 2 bases remained unmatched. CDR3: CASSGDRGTYEQYF. DNA for the CDR3: TGTGCCAGCAGTGGGGACAGGGGAACCTACGAGCAGTACTTC.

The V call is TRBV19, the J call TRBJ1-2; weak D call: TRBD1 (6 bases). This CDR3 comprises 13 residues. Germline V gives CDR1 LNHDA, CDR2 SQIVND (reference sequence). The V gene lost 5 bases and the J gene lost 2 bases, with 9 bases spanning the gap. The CDR3 nucleotides are TGTGCCAGTAGTGAGACAGGAAACTATGGCTACACCTTC. Translated: CASSETGNYGYTF.

The genes are TRBV5-4 and TRBJ2-3, with 7 bases fitting TRBD2. Trimming removed 4 bases from V and 3 bases from J; junction bases left unmatched: 8. Germline V gene sequence: CDR1 SGHNT, CDR2 YYREEE (reference sequence). CDR3 length: 15 residues. The CDR3 loop is CASSPKRERTDTQYF. In DNA form, the CDR3 reads TGTGCCAGCAGCCCTAAGCGGGAACGGACAGATACGCAGTATTTT.

The chain is built from TRBV29-1 and TRBJ1-2; no reliable D call. The V end lost 2 bases, the J end lost 2 bases, and 6 bases lay between the germline ends. This CDR3 has 12 residues. CDR1 is SQVTM, CDR2 ANQGSEA, per germline. CDR3 in DNA: TGCAGCGTTGAATGGCAGAACTATGGCTACACCTTC. Translating gives CSVEWQNYGYTF. Based on the CDR3 plus reference TRBV29-1 and TRBJ1-2, the full variable domain is SAVISQKPSRDICQRGTSLTIQCQVDSQVTMMFWYRQQPGQSLTLIATANQGSEATYESGFVIDKFPISRPNLTFSTLTVSNMSPEDSSIYLCSVEWQNYGYTFGSGTRLTVV.

The chain has TRBV18 and TRBJ2-5; D may be TRBD2 (6 bases). V was pared by 6 bases and J by 6 bases, with 17 bases between. Germline CDR1 and CDR2: KGHSH and LQKENI. The CDR3 covers 14 residues. The CDR3 bases are TGTGCCAGCTCCTGGGAGGAGGGAATGCAGACCCAGTACTTC. Its protein is CASSWEEGMQTQYF.

This clone appeared a single time. J is TRBJ2-7 and V is TRBV7-9; TRBD1 matches 9 bases. J was trimmed by 5 bases and V by 5 bases; bases with no gene match: 7. Germline CDR1 and CDR2: SEHNR and FQNEAQ (reference sequence). The CDR3 has 14 amino acids. The CDR3 DNA is TGTGCCAGCAGCAAAGGACAGGGGATCAACGAGCAGTACTTC. It is translated as CASSKGQGINEQYF.

This clone was detected once. The genes are TRBV2 and TRBJ2-5; 9 nucleotides align to TRBD2. The CDR3 length is 23 residues. CDR1 is SNHLY, CDR2 FYNNEI, per germline. V was clipped by 3 bases and J by 6 bases; unmatched bases: 32. This CDR3 is CASSEVHRSRIAVAGATGKTQYF. The CDR3 nucleotides read TGTGCCAGCAGTGAGGTGCACAGGTCTCGCATAGCTGTAGCGGGAGCGACCGGGAAGACCCAGTACTTC.

The V gene is TRBV27, the J gene TRBJ1-1, with D maybe TRBD1 (6 bases). This CDR3 is built from 16 residues. In germline, CDR1 is MNHEY, CDR2 SMNVEV (reference sequence). The germline V and J ends were trimmed by 6 bases and 0 bases, with 17 bases remaining between them. The CDR3 nucleotides read TGTGCCAGCAGCCCAGGACAGAAAGTCATGAACACTGAAGCTTTCTTT. Its protein product is CASSPGQKVMNTEAFF.

The chain carries TRBV2 and TRBJ1-2; TRBD1 agrees at 7 bases. The junction had 9 bases not matched to a gene; V was cut back by 6 bases and J by 8 bases. CDR3 size: 13 residues. Germline V gene sequence: CDR1 SNHLY, CDR2 FYNNEI. The CDR3 reads CASRQRDSGGYTF. CDR3 coding DNA: TGTGCCAGCAGACAAAGGGACAGTGGAGGCTACACCTTC.

This clone was recorded only once. V gene TRBV6-5 combines with J gene TRBJ2-7; D might be TRBD1 (6 bases). The CDR3 runs 15 residues. CDR1 and CDR2 (germline): MNHEY, SVGAGI. Trimming removed 2 bases at V and 3 bases at J, with 14 bases between. CDR3 protein: CASSYPRGSRYEQYF. CDR3 in DNA: TGTGCCAGCAGTTACCCGAGGGGGTCTCGCTACGAGCAGTACTTC.

The chain recombines TRBV29-1 with TRBJ1-4; D is ambiguous. Germline V gene sequence: CDR1 SQVTM, CDR2 ANQGSEA. CDR3 size: 14 residues. V shed 0 bases and J shed 4 bases, with 9 bases lying between them. This chain's CDR3 is CSVEDTEGNEKLFF. In nucleotides, the CDR3 is TGCAGCGTTGAAGATACAGAGGGTAATGAAAAACTGTTTTTT.

This chain joins TRBV19 and TRBJ2-2; 11 bases align to TRBD1. From germline, CDR1 is LNHDA and CDR2 SQIVND (reference sequence). Trimming at V came to 4 bases and at J to 6 bases, leaving 4 bases not matched to a gene. This CDR3 has 15 residues. The CDR3 loop reads CASSNEGQGAGELFF. The CDR3 DNA reads as TGTGCCAGTAGTAATGAGGGACAGGGGGCCGGGGAGCTGTTTTTT.

This clone appeared a few times. The chain combines TRBV7-3 with TRBJ2-7; perhaps TRBD1 as D (5 bases). The CDR3 totals 14 residues. The germline V and J ends were trimmed by 2 bases and 5 bases, with 13 bases remaining between them. CDR1 is SGHTA and CDR2 is FQGTGA in the germline V gene. The CDR3 here is CASSLGQGHHEQYF. In DNA form, the CDR3 reads TGTGCCAGCAGCTTAGGGCAGGGCCACCACGAGCAGTACTTC.

V is TRBV21-1 and J is TRBJ2-5; TRBD2, the table's D call, was not compared with the DNA. TRBV21-1 is tagged as a pseudogene. The CDR3 runs to 14 residues. CDR3 nucleotide sequence: TGTGCCAGCAGCAATACTAGCGGGAGGGAGACCCAGTACTTC. This sequence encodes CASSNTSGRETQYF.

The V and J genes are TRBV1 and TRBJ1-2. TRBV1 is a pseudogene segment. CDR3 length: 14 residues. The CDR3 loop reads CTSSQDEVNYGYTF. Written as DNA, the CDR3 is TGCACCAGCAGCCAAGATGAGGTAAACTATGGCTACACCTTC.

V is TRBV28 and J is TRBJ1-5; D unresolved. Germline values: CDR1 MDHEN, CDR2 SYDVKM. Trimming cost V 6 bases and J 0 bases, with 21 bases left between them. The CDR3 covers 18 residues. CDR3 region: CASRKTSKRVYSNQPQHF. CDR3 DNA sequence: TGTGCCAGCAGGAAGACATCTAAGAGAGTATATAGCAATCAGCCCCAGCATTTT.